These T cell receptor beta chains were read from a single sample in a study of Graves' ophthalmopathy and Graves' hyperthyroidism. From the multiplex PCR reads, TCRdb called clonotypes with MiXCR, one entry per CDR3 protein. The sample shows hundreds of thousands of distinct CDR3 sequences, roughly two fifths of them seen only once. Sequencing was performed on peripheral blood. These receptors came from an adult man with Graves' ophthalmopathy. CDR3s leave out the opening cysteine and the closing phenylalanine or tryptophan. Each record gives: V gene, J gene, CDR3 protein.

TRBV11-1	TRBJ2-2	ASTLGRRDGELF
TRBV2	TRBJ1-5	ASSEFVSNQPQH
TRBV24-1	TRBJ2-5	ATSDPAEADQETQY
TRBV19	TRBJ2-7	ASSPGTVIYEQY
TRBV6-6	TRBJ1-2	ASSYEAGAIYGYT
TRBV9	TRBJ1-1	ASSPPYRDRGRYTEAF
TRBV5-5	TRBJ2-7	VSSPPAAFEQY
TRBV2	TRBJ2-7	ASSVAGQGHYEQY
TRBV2	TRBJ2-2	ASTPGRVVNTGELF
TRBV2	TRBJ1-1	ASTTVSEAF
TRBV9	TRBJ2-7	ASSPPGAGTYEQY
TRBV9	TRBJ1-2	ASSVAGLNYGYT
TRBV28	TRBJ1-1	ASSGVIEAF
TRBV7-2	TRBJ2-3	ASSLMDTQY
TRBV20-1	TRBJ2-5	SARGTSDEQY
TRBV20-1	TRBJ2-6	SASPGSGANVLT
TRBV2	TRBJ1-2	ASSFPTSGQSNYGYT
TRBV24-1	TRBJ1-6	ARSSLGQGFSPLH
TRBV20-1	TRBJ2-7	SAREEKTNSYEQY
TRBV12-3/TRBV12-4	TRBJ2-5	ASRRDRELHHETQY
TRBV20-1	TRBJ2-7	SASSRDTYEQY
TRBV9	TRBJ1-3	ASSIAGAGGNTIY
TRBV5-1	TRBJ2-5	ASATTGPQETQY
TRBV30	TRBJ1-2	AWSSTDYGYT
TRBV18	TRBJ2-7	ASSPRSAGTYEQY
TRBV20-1	TRBJ2-2	SAVRLAGDGTGELF
TRBV29-1	-	SVARQGSNNEQF
TRBV25-1	TRBJ1-1	ASSLGLSVAAF
TRBV25-1	TRBJ2-7	ASSPSGISNYEQY
TRBV15	TRBJ2-7	ATSSPTSGGYEQY
TRBV7-6	TRBJ2-6	ASSLAGQGDSA
TRBV28	TRBJ1-4	ASTIGGRGTGKLF
TRBV5-1	TRBJ2-7	ASSSAGTSGSYEQY
TRBV5-6	TRBJ2-5	ASSYTGTGGETQY
TRBV11-2	TRBJ2-5	ASSLDQIAIETQY
TRBV25-1	TRBJ1-4	ASSGRGTGREKLF
TRBV7-9	TRBJ1-2	ASSQVGLWGYT
TRBV29-1	TRBJ2-3	SVESGGLNTQY
TRBV29-1	TRBJ1-1	SVFGGSNTEAF
TRBV4-3	TRBJ1-6	ASSQDQQSPIPLH
TRBV10-2	TRBJ2-7	ASSTRSGTSDEQY
TRBV5-6	TRBJ1-2	ASSLDYHSLLYGYT
TRBV19	TRBJ1-1	ASSVQLNTEAF
TRBV6-5	TRBJ1-6	ASRRTGYNSPLH
TRBV20-1	TRBJ1-1	SARDTGTGTEAF
TRBV7-2	TRBJ1-1	ASSLRQGGDWWNTEAF
TRBV9	TRBJ1-4	ASSVYGDSTNEKLF
TRBV5-1	TRBJ2-7	ASSFWGRGSGVEQY
TRBV5-1	TRBJ2-7	ASSLKGLAASYEQY
TRBV11-2	TRBJ2-5	ASRSPGTSDQETQY
TRBV6-6	TRBJ1-4	ASRPLTNEKLF
TRBV6-1	TRBJ1-4	ASRREKLF